A single TCR beta chain is shown here with its context. The source of the sample is a study of cytomegalovirus exposure and HLA in healthy donors. The germline CDR1 and CDR2 sequences are SGHRS and YFSETQ. This CDR3 is built from 15 residues. V lost 1 base and J 8 bases, leaving 15 bases between the germline ends. Samples came from healthy bone marrow donors. Researchers ran the PCR with 60 Vbeta and 13 Jbeta primers. Profiling relied on immunoSEQ multiplex PCR, and the TCRdb table lists in-frame clones only, not all of them. Of 150,000 to 200,000 clones in the sample, roughly 80% were seen once. This sequence was found in a woman younger than 45 in good health and CMV-seropositive. The V call is TRBV5-1, the J call TRBJ1-4; weak D call: TRBD1 (5 bases). The sample was PBMCs. CDR3 sequence: CASSLQGQGLEKLFF. In DNA form, the CDR3 reads TGCGCCAGCAGCTTGCAGGGTCAGGGTTTGGAAAAACTGTTTTTT.